A single sample is the source of the 20 T cell receptor beta chains below, sequenced in a study of T cell responses to AZD1222 COVID-19 vaccine. Measured with immunoSEQ multiplex PCR; TCRdb has only the in-frame clones, and not every one. The data contain about 56,000 clones, approximately 85% of them singletons. Sequencing used peripheral blood, obtained on day 0 of AZD1222 vaccination. The receptors were sampled from an adult in good health.

The V and J genes are TRBV9 and TRBJ2-2, with 11 bases identical to TRBD2. There are 17 residues in the CDR3. Unmatched junction bases numbered 5, after V lost 4 bases and J lost 0 bases. Germline CDR1 reads SGDLS; CDR2 reads YYNGEE. The CDR3 sequence is CASSLTSGVANTGELFF. In DNA form, the CDR3 reads TGTGCCAGCAGCCTGACTAGCGGGGTAGCGAACACCGGGGAGCTGTTTTTT.

This chain joins TRBV9 and TRBJ2-3; 7 bases agree with TRBD1. The germline V gene has CDR1 SGDLS and CDR2 YYNGEE. The CDR3 extends over 16 amino acids. V shed 5 bases and J 4 bases; nucleotides not matched to a gene: 13. The CDR3 DNA follows: TGTGCCAGCAGTGAAGGGCCAGGGGGTTTTTCAGATACGCAGTATTTT. It encodes CASSEGPGGFSDTQYF.

This clone was recorded a few times. The chain has TRBV7-3 and TRBJ2-2; TRBD1 or TRBD2 may be the D gene (6 bases each). V lost 5 bases, J lost 0 bases, and 19 bases lay in between. The germline V gene has CDR1 SGHTA and CDR2 FQGTGA. This CDR3 comprises 18 residues. The DNA for the CDR3 is TGTGCCAGCAGCCAACTGGGCCGGGGGCCATCGAACACCGGGGAGCTGTTTTTT. It codes for CASSQLGRGPSNTGELFF.

The rearrangement uses TRBV30 and TRBJ1-2; the D gene is possibly TRBD1 (5 bases). Trimming removed 1 base from V and 5 bases from J, with 8 bases in between. Germline CDR1 and CDR2: GTSNPN and SVGIG (reference sequence). This CDR3 has 12 residues. The CDR3 DNA follows: TGTGCCTGGAGTGACGGGGGGTATGGCTACACCTTC. This codes for CAWSDGGYGYTF.

V gene TRBV28 combines with J gene TRBJ2-7; D unclear. Trimming stripped 2 bases from V and 2 bases from J, with 13 bases between. The CDR3 has 15 residues. Germline V CDR1 and CDR2: MDHEN, SYDVKM. Here the CDR3 DNA reads TGTGCCAGCAGTTTAAGTGGGGTCAGACCCTACGAGCAGTACTTC. This codes for CASSLSGVRPYEQYF.

The V call is TRBV5-1, the J call TRBJ2-3; 10 bases match TRBD1. V was pared by 4 bases and J by 2 bases, with 7 bases of the junction left unmatched. This CDR3 spans 16 amino acids. The germline V gene has CDR1 SGHRS and CDR2 YFSETQ. The CDR3 DNA sequence: TGCGCCAGCAGCCGGGGACAGGGGCCCCCCACAGATACGCAGTATTTT. Amino acid sequence: CASSRGQGPPTDTQYF.

This clone appeared once. The chain is built from TRBV13 and TRBJ1-2, with TRBD1 identical over 7 bases. J lost 6 bases, V lost 7 bases, and 11 bases had no gene match. Per germline, CDR1 PRHDT and CDR2 FYEKMQ (reference sequence). The length of the CDR3 is 14 residues. CDR3 region: CASILFGTEHGYTF. The DNA of the CDR3 is TGTGCCAGCATCCTTTTTGGGACAGAGCATGGCTACACCTTC.

This clone was detected only a few times. The chain joins TRBV7-9 to TRBJ2-2, with D hard to call. Germline V lookup: CDR1 SEHNR, CDR2 FQNEAQ (reference sequence). The CDR3 runs to 16 residues. V lost 5 bases, J lost 6 bases, and 19 bases lay in between. CDR3 in DNA: TGTGCCAGCAGCGCCGTAGTTGTTGGGTTGCCCGGGGAGCTGTTTTTT. This encodes CASSAVVVGLPGELFF.

This clone was seen only once. The chain uses TRBV9 and TRBJ2-1; perhaps D is TRBD1 or TRBD2 (6 bases each). Germline CDR1 and CDR2: SGDLS and YYNGEE. The CDR3 covers 14 residues. V was shortened by 7 bases and J by 6 bases, with 17 bases between the two germline ends. The CDR3 DNA follows: TGTGCCAGCGGGCAGGGGAATAGCGGCAATGAGCAGTTCTTC. Encoded protein: CASGQGNSGNEQFF. The full variable domain, completed using reference TRBV9 and TRBJ2-1, is DSGVTQTPKHLITATGQRVTLRCSPRSGDLSVYWYQQSLDQGLQFLIQYYNGEERAKGNILERFSAQQFPDLHSELNLSSLELGDSALYFCASGQGNSGNEQFFGPGTRLTVL.

The V and J genes are TRBV4-2 and TRBJ2-7; 11 bases are shared with TRBD2. Germline loops: CDR1 LGHNA, CDR2 YNFKEQ. With V trimmed by 0 bases and J by 7 bases, 8 bases remained unmatched. The CDR3 is made up of 16 amino acids. CDR3 DNA: TGTGCCAGCAGCCAAGATTCGGCTAGCGGGGGGTTTGAGCAGTACTTC. This gives the protein CASSQDSASGGFEQYF.

This clone was found once. V and J are TRBV19 and TRBJ1-4; D not resolved. The CDR3 has 16 amino acids. V was pared by 6 bases and J by 5 bases, with 19 bases between. Germline assignment: CDR1 LNHDA and CDR2 SQIVND (reference sequence). The CDR3 bases are TGTGCCAGTAGCCCTATCGTTGGGATCGGGAATGAAAAACTGTTTTTT. This encodes CASSPIVGIGNEKLFF.

V and J are TRBV3-1 (or the pseudogene TRBV3-2) and TRBJ2-5; 7 nucleotides match TRBD1. The CDR3 spans 14 residues. V lost 0 bases to trimming and J lost 6 bases; unmatched junction nucleotides: 4. The germline V gene encodes CDR1 LGHDT and CDR2 YNNKEL (reference sequence). Here the CDR3 reads CASSQDPRGKTQYF. As DNA, the CDR3 is TGTGCCAGCAGCCAAGATCCCAGGGGGAAGACCCAGTACTTC.

This clone was observed a few times. The V call is TRBV27, the J call TRBJ2-3; D may correspond to TRBD1 or TRBD2 (7 bases each). The CDR3 runs 16 residues. The germline V gene encodes CDR1 MNHEY and CDR2 SMNVEV (reference sequence). The germline V and J ends were trimmed by 6 bases and 0 bases, with 16 bases remaining between them. CDR3 in DNA: TGTGCCAGCAGCCCTATCAGGGGGGGGAGCACAGATACGCAGTATTTT. Translating it yields CASSPIRGGSTDTQYF.

This clone was detected only once. This specimen includes other DNA sequences encoding the same CDR3. CDR3 amino acids: CASSLTANYGYTF. As DNA, the CDR3 is TGTGCCAGCAGTTTAACGGCTAACTATGGCTACACCTTC. The V and J genes are TRBV12-3 or TRBV12-4 and TRBJ1-2; D is unresolved. The CDR3 consists of 13 residues. V dropped 2 bases and J dropped 0 bases, with 4 bases sitting between them.

As DNA, the CDR3 is TGTGCCAGCAGTTTACAGGGGGCCACCTACGAGCAGTACTTC. Translating gives CASSLQGATYEQYF. The genes are TRBV28 and TRBJ2-7; 8 positions agree with TRBD1. With 2 bases clipped from V and 2 bases from J, the junction kept 2 bases outside the gene matches. Looked up from germline, CDR1 is MDHEN and CDR2 is SYDVKM. The CDR3 loop spans 14 amino acids.

This clone appeared a single time. The rearrangement links TRBV29-1 to TRBJ2-5, with 8 bases identical to TRBD2. CDR1 is SQVTM and CDR2 is ANQGSEA in the germline V gene. The ends lost 6 bases at V and 5 bases at J; junction bases unmatched: 8. The CDR3 contains 13 residues. The CDR3, as DNA: TGCAGCGTCCTCGGGACTAGGATTGAGACCCAGTACTTC. Translated, it gives CSVLGTRIETQYF.

By share, this clone counts as medium-sized. This chain uses TRBV7-6 with TRBJ2-7, with D unresolved. V gave up 1 base and J gave up 2 bases, with 6 bases separating them. From germline, CDR1 is SGHVS and CDR2 FNYEAQ. This CDR3 contains 13 residues. The DNA of the CDR3 is TGTGCCAGCAGCTTAGGTACAGCCTACGAGCAGTACTTC. It translates to CASSLGTAYEQYF.

The V gene is TRBV5-4, the J gene TRBJ2-1; 8 nucleotides align to TRBD2. The length of the CDR3 is 14 residues. CDR1 and CDR2 (germline): SGHNT, YYREEE (reference sequence). J lost 2 bases, V lost 7 bases, and 5 bases had no gene match. The CDR3: CASGRGGPYNEQFF. The CDR3 bases are TGTGCCAGCGGTCGGGGGGGCCCCTACAATGAGCAGTTCTTC.

This chain uses TRBV5-6 with TRBJ1-4, with a tentative D call TRBD1 (5 bases). Trimming took 1 base from V and 5 from J, leaving 18 bases between them. The CDR3 is 17 residues long. Per germline, CDR1 SGHDT and CDR2 YYEEEE. The CDR3 DNA reads as TGTGCCAGCAGCTTGCTCGGGGGGGAGGTTACCAATGAAAAACTGTTTTTT. Its translation: CASSLLGGEVTNEKLFF.

This clone showed up just a few times. The chain combines TRBV10-3 with TRBJ1-5; no clear D gene. Germline V CDR1 and CDR2: ENHRY, SYGVKD. V lost 6 bases and J 3 bases, leaving 9 bases between the germline ends. There are 13 residues in the CDR3. The DNA for the CDR3 is TGTGCCATCAGCCCTTTAACCAATCAGCCCCAGCATTTT. It specifies CAISPLTNQPQHF.